One and the same sample provided the 10 T cell receptor beta chains below, sequenced in a study of blood T cell repertoires in COVID-19. TCRdb's copy holds only in-frame clones and misses some; the assay was immunoSEQ multiplex PCR. The table lists 100,000 to 150,000 clones, around 80% of them singletons. Sequencing was performed on peripheral blood. The receptor set was obtained from a man aged 35-49 years with active or convalescent COVID-19.

The V and J genes are TRBV30 and TRBJ1-1, with 7 bases lining up with TRBD1. The V segment lost 4 bases and the J segment 0 bases; nucleotides outside the gene matches: 11. This CDR3 spans 16 amino acids. Germline lookup yields CDR1 GTSNPN and CDR2 SVGIG (reference sequence). The CDR3 nucleotides are TGTGCCTGGAAAGGGCCCCCGGGACAGCTGAACACTGAAGCTTTCTTT. Its protein is CAWKGPPGQLNTEAFF.

The chain's CDR3 is CASSPMPGTGGVMGTEAFF. DNA of the CDR3: TGTGCCAGCAGTCCCATGCCCGGGACAGGGGGTGTCATGGGCACTGAAGCTTTCTTT. The rearrangement uses TRBV27 and TRBJ1-1; TRBD1 aligns across 11 bases. The CDR3 contains 19 residues. V lost 5 bases, J lost 4 bases, and 18 bases stayed unmatched. CDR1 and CDR2 from the germline V gene are MNHEY and SMNVEV (reference sequence).

V is TRBV4-3 and J is TRBJ2-2; D possibly corresponds to TRBD1 (6 bases). The CDR3 has 17 residues. Trimming removed 2 bases from V and 5 bases from J, with 18 bases in between. Germline CDR1 LGHNA, CDR2 YSLEER. The CDR3 spells CASSQPPPGAATGELFF. The DNA of the CDR3 is TGCGCCAGCAGCCAACCGCCCCCAGGGGCAGCGACCGGGGAGCTGTTTTTT.

This clone has only a few counts. The chain joins TRBV9 to TRBJ1-1; TRBD1 is a possible D gene (5 bases). Looked up from germline, CDR1 is SGDLS and CDR2 is YYNGEE. CDR3 length: 13 residues. V dropped 0 bases and J dropped 3 bases, with 6 bases sitting between them. The CDR3 DNA reads TGTGCCAGCAGCGTAGGGGGCTACACTGAAGCTTTCTTT. Encoded protein: CASSVGGYTEAFF.

The chain links TRBV5-1 to TRBJ1-4; 7 bases are shared with TRBD1. The length of the CDR3 is 14 residues. The J segment lost 8 bases and the V segment lost 4 bases, leaving 8 bases of the junction unmatched. Germline CDR1 and CDR2: SGHRS and YFSETQ. The CDR3 DNA follows: TGCGCCAGCAGCCCACAGGGGTTTCAAGAAAAACTGTTTTTT. Residues: CASSPQGFQEKLFF.

The gene calls are TRBV27 and TRBJ1-2; 11 nucleotides match TRBD1. The CDR3 totals 16 residues. CDR1 and CDR2 from the germline V gene are MNHEY and SMNVEV (reference sequence). Trimming cost V 3 bases and J 8 bases; bases outside gene matches: 11. The chain's CDR3 is CASSFHPGQGAGGYTF. The CDR3 DNA reads TGTGCCAGCAGTTTCCACCCCGGACAGGGGGCGGGCGGCTACACCTTC.

This clone was recorded a few times. The gene calls are TRBV10-3 and TRBJ1-1; TRBD1 matches 7 bases. The CDR3 runs 13 residues. In germline, CDR1 is ENHRY, CDR2 SYGVKD. Germline trimming cut 10 bases from V and 6 bases from J; bases unmatched to any gene: 11. The chain's CDR3 is CATGTGQPSEAFF. Written as DNA, the CDR3 is TGTGCCACCGGGACGGGACAGCCTTCTGAAGCTTTCTTT.

The count of this clone is one. The chain couples TRBV6-5 to TRBJ2-7, with D possibly being TRBD1 (5 bases). The CDR3 runs to 13 residues. Trimming cost V 4 bases and J 4 bases, with 11 bases left between them. From germline, CDR1 is MNHEY and CDR2 SVGAGI. This CDR3 reads CASSSQGAYEQYF. The CDR3 region has the DNA TGTGCCAGCAGTTCGCAGGGTGCGTACGAGCAGTACTTC.

The chain recombines TRBV29-1 with TRBJ1-2; 9 nucleotides agree with TRBD1. The V and J ends lost 3 bases and 3 bases, in that order; junction bases with no gene match: 2. This CDR3 is built from 13 residues. Germline CDR1 is SQVTM and CDR2 is ANQGSEA. CDR3 loop: CSVEGQGHYGYTF. The CDR3 coding sequence is TGCAGCGTTGAGGGACAGGGACACTATGGCTACACCTTC.

The rearrangement joins TRBV19 to TRBJ1-4; the match to TRBD1 covers 8 bases. J was trimmed by 8 bases and V by 5 bases; bases with no gene match: 10. Germline assignment: CDR1 LNHDA and CDR2 SQIVND (reference sequence). The CDR3 sequence is 15 residues long. The CDR3 loop reads CASSSRTGRGEKLFF. The CDR3 nucleotides read TGTGCCAGTAGTTCCAGGACAGGGAGAGGCGAAAAACTGTTTTTT.